Following are 20 T cell receptor beta chains from one sample sequenced in a study of T cell responses to AZD1222 COVID-19 vaccine. Only in-frame clones appear in the TCRdb table, and some are missing; sequencing was by immunoSEQ multiplex PCR. The sample has about 74,000 clones, approximately 90% seen once. Material: peripheral blood, obtained 28 days after the second AZD1222 dose. The receptors were gathered from an adult who received the AZD1222 COVID-19 vaccine.

The CDR3 bases are TGTGCCTCGGGGGAATCCTATAATTCACCCCTCCACTTT. This gives the protein CASGESYNSPLHF. The chain carries TRBV24-1 and TRBJ1-6; weak D call: TRBD1 (5 bases). Deletions cut 12 bases from V and 1 base from J, with 9 bases between. Germline V gene data show CDR1 as KGHDR and CDR2 as SFDVKD. CDR3 length equals 13 residues.

The genes are TRBV2 and TRBJ2-7, with 9 bases lining up with TRBD1. Per the germline V gene, CDR1 is SNHLY and CDR2 is FYNNEI. The CDR3 spans 14 residues. Losses at the gene ends were 6 bases for V and 5 bases for J; bases not matched to a gene: 8. The CDR3 reads CASSTGTGSHEQYF. In nucleotides, the CDR3 is TGTGCCAGCAGCACCGGGACAGGGTCCCACGAGCAGTACTTC.

CDR3 DNA: TGTGCCAGCTCACCAGGTCCATCCGGGGGCGGCTATGGCTACACCTTC. Protein sequence: CASSPGPSGGGYGYTF. The chain employs TRBV18 and TRBJ1-2; TRBD1 is a possible D gene (6 bases). Germline V gives CDR1 KGHSH, CDR2 LQKENI. The CDR3 contains 16 residues. Trimming took 2 bases from V and 4 from J, leaving 17 bases between them. Full variable domain (remainder filled in from reference TRBV18 and TRBJ1-2): NAGVMQNPRHLVRRRGQEARLRCSPMKGHSHVYWYRQLPEEGLKFMVYLQKENIIDESGMPKERFSAEFPKEGPSILRIQQVVRGDSAAYFCASSPGPSGGGYGYTFGSGTRLTVV.

The chain couples TRBV11-3 to TRBJ2-2, with TRBD1 matching 8 bases. CDR1 is SGHNT, CDR2 YENEEA, per germline. CDR3 size: 15 residues. V trimming: 1 base; J trimming: 4 bases; junction bases outside the gene matches: 2. DNA of the CDR3: TGTGCCAGCAGCTTAGGGGGGACAGGCACCGGGGAGCTGTTTTTT. Its translation is CASSLGGTGTGELFF.

The V and J genes are TRBV13 and TRBJ1-2, with unresolved D. The ends were cut back, 0 bases at V and 4 bases at J, with 12 bases in the middle. The germline V gene has CDR1 PRHDT and CDR2 FYEKMQ (reference sequence). The CDR3 extends over 15 amino acids. CDR3 sequence (DNA): TGTGCCAGCAGCTTAGGCCAATTCGAGGGCTATGGCTACACCTTC. This translates into CASSLGQFEGYGYTF.

Remarks on this clone: Additional DNA sequences in this sample encode the identical CDR3. The chain joins TRBV6-1 to TRBJ2-5, with D possibly TRBD2 on 5 matching bases. CDR1 is MNHNS and CDR2 is SASEGT in the germline V gene. Trimming took 2 bases from V and 4 from J, leaving 5 bases between them. The CDR3 consists of 12 residues. CDR3 bases: TGTGCCAGCAGTGAACGGGGAGAGACCCAGTACTTC. Its protein product is CASSERGETQYF.

The V and J genes are TRBV7-3 and TRBJ2-2, with D perhaps matching TRBD1 (6 bases). V was trimmed by 5 bases and J by 6 bases, leaving 22 bases between them. The CDR3 loop spans 17 amino acids. CDR1 is SGHTA, CDR2 FQGTGA, per germline. CDR3 in amino acids: CASSNHSRGRVSGELFF. The CDR3 nucleotides are TGTGCCAGCAGCAACCACTCCAGGGGTCGTGTGTCCGGGGAGCTGTTTTTT.

V and J are TRBV19 and TRBJ2-5; the D call may be TRBD1 or TRBD2 (6 bases each). Trimming cost V 1 base and J 1 base, with 13 bases left between them. The germline V gene encodes CDR1 LNHDA and CDR2 SQIVND (reference sequence). The CDR3 has 16 amino acids. CDR3 bases: TGTGCCAGTAGTATAGGGGGGGCCCCCTTCCAAGAGACCCAGTACTTC. Translation: CASSIGGAPFQETQYF.

The J gene is TRBJ2-1, the V gene TRBV27; D gene ambiguous. The CDR3 contains 13 residues. The germline V gene has CDR1 MNHEY and CDR2 SMNVEV (reference sequence). V dropped 3 bases and J dropped 10 bases, with 13 bases sitting between them. CDR3 loop: CASSFPPLEEQFF. The CDR3 DNA reads TGTGCCAGCAGTTTCCCCCCGTTGGAGGAGCAGTTCTTC.

This clone was counted once. The chain carries TRBV5-1 and TRBJ2-5; maybe TRBD1 (7 bases). V lost 0 bases to trimming and J lost 5 bases, with 14 bases between them. Germline CDR1 SGHRS, CDR2 YFSETQ. CDR3 size: 15 residues. The CDR3 sequence is CASSLVGGGDETQYF. In nucleotides, the CDR3 is TGCGCCAGCAGCTTGGTTGGAGGGGGCGACGAGACCCAGTACTTC.

The rearrangement joins TRBV3-1 (or the pseudogene TRBV3-2) to TRBJ2-1, with TRBD2 matching over 8 bases. V was clipped by 1 base and J by 4 bases; unmatched bases: 6. Looked up from germline, CDR1 is LGHDT and CDR2 is YNNKEL (reference sequence). The CDR3 is 16 residues long. The CDR3 reads CASSQVRASGYNEQFF. The CDR3 DNA sequence: TGTGCCAGCAGCCAAGTCAGGGCTAGCGGGTACAATGAGCAGTTCTTC.

This clone was recorded only once. The chain employs TRBV3-1 (or the pseudogene TRBV3-2) and TRBJ1-2, with D hard to call. The CDR3 contains 15 residues. CDR1 is LGHDT, CDR2 YNNKEL, per germline (reference sequence). V was pared by 0 bases and J by 2 bases, with 10 bases between. The CDR3 reads CASSQDIGFNYGYTF. CDR3 DNA: TGTGCCAGCAGCCAAGATATAGGATTCAACTATGGCTACACCTTC.

V is TRBV7-3 and J is TRBJ2-3; 8 bases fit TRBD2. The CDR3 has 15 residues. V was pared by 4 bases and J by 1 base, with 4 bases of the junction left unmatched. Per the germline V gene, CDR1 is SGHTA and CDR2 is FQGTGA. CDR3 sequence (DNA): TGTGCCAGCAGCTCAGCACTAGCGGGCACAGATACGCAGTATTTT. Translating gives CASSSALAGTDTQYF.

This sequence joins TRBV18 and TRBJ1-5, with a tentative D call TRBD1 (6 bases). This CDR3 is 15 amino acids long. Germline CDR1 KGHSH, CDR2 LQKENI. Trimming took off 0 bases at V and 4 bases at J, with 10 bases between the two ends. In nucleotides, the CDR3 is TGTGCCAGCTCACCACCGGGGGCCCCAAATCAGCCCCAGCATTTT. It specifies CASSPPGAPNQPQHF.

The gene calls are TRBV11-2 and TRBJ2-1; D gene ambiguous. Germline V CDR1 and CDR2: SGHAT, FQNNGV. This CDR3 region has 16 residues. V was clipped by 4 bases and J by 1 base, with 14 bases between them. The CDR3 loop reads CASSSAPLGSYNEQFF. The DNA of the CDR3 is TGTGCCAGCAGCTCGGCCCCCCTGGGTTCCTACAATGAGCAGTTCTTC.

This chain uses TRBV11-2 with TRBJ2-2; the D gene could be TRBD1 or TRBD2 (5 bases each). CDR1 is SGHAT and CDR2 is FQNNGV in the germline V gene. The germline V and J ends were trimmed by 7 bases and 2 bases, with 14 bases remaining between them. This CDR3 has 15 residues. CDR3 nucleotides: TGTGCCAGCACCCGGGCAGGGAGTAACACCGGGGAGCTGTTTTTT. It encodes CASTRAGSNTGELFF.

The chain employs TRBV19 and TRBJ1-3; 8 bases are a match to TRBD1. This CDR3 is 16 amino acids long. The J segment lost 4 bases and the V segment lost 7 bases, leaving 12 bases of the junction unmatched. The germline CDR1 and CDR2 sequences are LNHDA and SQIVND (reference sequence). The CDR3 loop is CASTLNGQGTGNTIYF. The DNA of the CDR3 is TGTGCCAGTACCCTCAATGGACAGGGTACAGGAAACACCATATATTTT.

V usage is TRBV19 and J usage is TRBJ2-1; D remains unclear. The V end lost 7 bases, the J end lost 5 bases, and 6 bases lay between the germline ends. CDR3 length equals 11 residues. In germline, CDR1 is LNHDA, CDR2 SQIVND (reference sequence). The CDR3 is CASTNNNEQFF. The CDR3 DNA reads TGTGCCAGTACTAACAACAATGAGCAGTTCTTC.

The chain carries TRBV30 and TRBJ2-7; 9 bases map to TRBD2. This CDR3 has 19 amino acids. V trimming: 1 base; J trimming: 7 bases; junction bases outside the gene matches: 23. Germline V gene sequence: CDR1 GTSNPN, CDR2 SVGIG (reference sequence). Here the CDR3 reads CAWSAPFGREVAGVAEQYF. Here the CDR3 DNA reads TGTGCCTGGAGTGCCCCCTTTGGGCGCGAGGTAGCGGGAGTAGCGGAGCAGTACTTC.

The J gene is TRBJ1-2, the V gene TRBV3-1 (or the pseudogene TRBV3-2); TRBD1 matches at 9 bases. The germline CDR1 and CDR2 sequences are LGHDT and YNNKEL (reference sequence). The CDR3 extends over 15 amino acids. With V trimmed by 4 bases and J by 4 bases, 7 bases remained unmatched. The CDR3, as DNA: TGTGCCAGCAGCCGCTACAGGGGGCCAGGCTATGGCTACACCTTC. This gives the protein CASSRYRGPGYGYTF.